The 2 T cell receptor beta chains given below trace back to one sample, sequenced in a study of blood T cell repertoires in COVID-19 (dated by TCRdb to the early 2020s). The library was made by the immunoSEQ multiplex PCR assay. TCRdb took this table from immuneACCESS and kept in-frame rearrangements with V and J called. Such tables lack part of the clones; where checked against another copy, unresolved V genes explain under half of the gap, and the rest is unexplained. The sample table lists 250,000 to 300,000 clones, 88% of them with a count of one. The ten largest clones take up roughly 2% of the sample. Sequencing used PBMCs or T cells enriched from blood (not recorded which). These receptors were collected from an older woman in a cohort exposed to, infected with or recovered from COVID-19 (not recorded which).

CDR3 nucleotides: TGTGCCAGCAGTACCGGGGGAAGCAACGGGCAGTACTTC. This encodes CASSTGGSNGQYF. This chain joins TRBV6-5 and TRBJ2-7; tentatively, D is TRBD2 (6 bases). Germline CDR1 MNHEY, CDR2 SVGAGI. The CDR3 covers 13 residues. V dropped 5 bases and J dropped 9 bases, with 17 bases sitting between them.

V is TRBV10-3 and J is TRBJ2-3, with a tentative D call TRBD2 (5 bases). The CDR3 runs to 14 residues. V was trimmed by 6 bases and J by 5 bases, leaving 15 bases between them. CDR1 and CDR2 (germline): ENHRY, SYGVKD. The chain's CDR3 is CAIRGTDGLDTQYF. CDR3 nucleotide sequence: TGTGCCATCAGAGGAACTGACGGACTAGATACGCAGTATTTT.